This T cell receptor beta chain is from a study of blood T cell repertoires in COVID-19. Seattle researchers signed up patients amid active infection and tracked them longitudinally. CDR3 length equals 14 residues. The V segment lost 5 bases and the J segment 4 bases; nucleotides outside the gene matches: 6. Germline V gives CDR1 SGHAT, CDR2 FQNNGV. In the source study's methods: Reference gene primer amplification in the assay estimated nucleated cell counts. The assay was immunoSEQ multiplex PCR, and TCRdb's table has in-frame clones only and misses some. V, J and clone size derive from that table, while D and trimming were established from the DNA sequence. The data contain 250,000 to 400,000 clones, almost 90% of them singletons. The table lists this clone with a few counts.

The clonotype comes from a woman in her thirties with COVID-19, enrolled during active disease. Sequenced sample: peripheral blood. The chain joins TRBV11-2 to TRBJ2-7; 9 nucleotides match TRBD1. The CDR3 region has the DNA TGTGCCAGCAGCGCGGGACAGGGTCGATACGAGCAGTACTTC. Protein: CASSAGQGRYEQYF.